This T cell receptor beta chain emerged from a study of T cell responses to AZD1222 COVID-19 vaccine. Germline lookup yields CDR1 SQVTM and CDR2 ANQGSEA. This CDR3 is 10 amino acids long. Trimming removed 4 bases from V and 7 bases from J, with 5 bases in between. Generated by immunoSEQ multiplex PCR, the TCRdb table keeps only in-frame clones and is missing some. The sample carries around 220,000 clones, approximately 94% recorded once. Study-wide points: Most donors were white British and more were female, and clonal diversity was possibly underestimated. Only 5 or 6 people who got AZD1222 tested seropositive at baseline. Receipt of two AZD1222 doses was followed by a rise in Spike-specific TCR breadth and depth. Researchers took repertoire samples only after the peak T cell response had come.

The table lists this clone with a count of one. Its antigen is still unknown. The receptor was isolated from an adult who received the MenACWY meningococcal vaccine as a control. V and J are TRBV29-1 and TRBJ2-1; D is ambiguous. Specimen: peripheral blood, collected 28 days after the second dose of the MenACWY control vaccine. CDR3 protein: CSVGRNEQFF. CDR3 in DNA: TGCAGCGTTGGCCGGAATGAGCAGTTCTTC.